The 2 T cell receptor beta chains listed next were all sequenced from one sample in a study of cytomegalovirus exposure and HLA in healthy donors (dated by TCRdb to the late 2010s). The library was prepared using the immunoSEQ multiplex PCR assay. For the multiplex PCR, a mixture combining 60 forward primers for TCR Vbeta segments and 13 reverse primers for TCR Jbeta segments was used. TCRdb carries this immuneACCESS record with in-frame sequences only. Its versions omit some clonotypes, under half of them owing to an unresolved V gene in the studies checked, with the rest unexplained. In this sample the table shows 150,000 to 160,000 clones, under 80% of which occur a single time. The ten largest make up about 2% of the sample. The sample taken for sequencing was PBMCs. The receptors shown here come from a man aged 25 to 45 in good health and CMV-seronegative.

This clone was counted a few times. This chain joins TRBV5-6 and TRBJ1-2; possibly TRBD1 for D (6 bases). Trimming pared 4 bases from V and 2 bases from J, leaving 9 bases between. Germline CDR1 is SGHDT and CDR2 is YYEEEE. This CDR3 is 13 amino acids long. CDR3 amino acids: CASSLDRNYGYTF. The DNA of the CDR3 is TGTGCCAGCAGCCTCGACAGGAACTATGGCTACACCTTC.

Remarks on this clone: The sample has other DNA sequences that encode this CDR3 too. This CDR3 is CASSPRATNEKLFF. In DNA form, the CDR3 reads TGTGCCAGCTCACCACGAGCAACTAATGAAAAACTGTTTTTT. The chain couples TRBV18 to TRBJ1-4; D remains ambiguous. With 1 base removed from V and 0 bases from J, the gap between germline ends came to 3 bases. Germline CDR1 and CDR2: KGHSH and LQKENI. The CDR3 runs 14 residues.